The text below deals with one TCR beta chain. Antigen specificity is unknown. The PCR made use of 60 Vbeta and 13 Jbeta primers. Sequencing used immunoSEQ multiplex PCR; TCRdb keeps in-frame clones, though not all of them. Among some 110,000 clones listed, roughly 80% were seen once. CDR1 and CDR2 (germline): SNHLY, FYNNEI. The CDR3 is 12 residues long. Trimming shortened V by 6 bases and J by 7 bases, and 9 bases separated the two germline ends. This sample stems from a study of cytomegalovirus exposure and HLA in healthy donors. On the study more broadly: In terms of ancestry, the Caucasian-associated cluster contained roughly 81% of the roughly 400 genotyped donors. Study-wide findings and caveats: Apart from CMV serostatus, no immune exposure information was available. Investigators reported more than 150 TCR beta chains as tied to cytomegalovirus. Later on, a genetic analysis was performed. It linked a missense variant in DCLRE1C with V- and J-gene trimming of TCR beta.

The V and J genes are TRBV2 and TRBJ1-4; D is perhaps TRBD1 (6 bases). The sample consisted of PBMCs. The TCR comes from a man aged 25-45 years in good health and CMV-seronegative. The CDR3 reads CASRPDSEKLFF. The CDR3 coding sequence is TGTGCCAGCAGGCCGGACAGTGAAAAACTGTTTTTT.